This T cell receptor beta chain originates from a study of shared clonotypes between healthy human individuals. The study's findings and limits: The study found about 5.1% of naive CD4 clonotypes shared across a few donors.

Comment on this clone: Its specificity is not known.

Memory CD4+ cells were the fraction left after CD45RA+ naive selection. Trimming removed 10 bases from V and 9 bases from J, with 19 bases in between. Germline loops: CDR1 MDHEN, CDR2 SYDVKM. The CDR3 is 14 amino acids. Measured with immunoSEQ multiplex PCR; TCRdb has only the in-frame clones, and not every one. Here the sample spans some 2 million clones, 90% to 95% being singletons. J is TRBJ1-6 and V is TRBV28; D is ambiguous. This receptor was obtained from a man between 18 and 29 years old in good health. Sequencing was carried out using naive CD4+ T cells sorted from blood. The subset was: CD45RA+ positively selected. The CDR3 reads CATTATGWGSPLHF. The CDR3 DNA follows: TGTGCCACCACGGCAACGGGGTGGGGTTCACCCCTCCACTTT. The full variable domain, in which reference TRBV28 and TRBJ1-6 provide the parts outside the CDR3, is DVKVTQSSRYLVKRTGEKVFLECVQDMDHENMFWYRQDPGLGLRLIYFSYDVKMKEKGDIPEGYSVSREKKERFSLILESASTNQTSMYLCATTATGWGSPLHFGNGTRLTVT.